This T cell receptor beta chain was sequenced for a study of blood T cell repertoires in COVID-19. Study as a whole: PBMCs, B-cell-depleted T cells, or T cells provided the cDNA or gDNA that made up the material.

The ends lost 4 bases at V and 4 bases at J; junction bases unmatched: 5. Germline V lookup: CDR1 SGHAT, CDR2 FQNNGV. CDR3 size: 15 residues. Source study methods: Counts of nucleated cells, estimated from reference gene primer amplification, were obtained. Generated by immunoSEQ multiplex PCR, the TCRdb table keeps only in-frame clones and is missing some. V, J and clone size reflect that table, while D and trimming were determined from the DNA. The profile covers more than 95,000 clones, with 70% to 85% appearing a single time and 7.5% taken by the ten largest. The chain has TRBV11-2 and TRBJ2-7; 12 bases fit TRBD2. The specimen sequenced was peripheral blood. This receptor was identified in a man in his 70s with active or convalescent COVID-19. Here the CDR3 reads CASSSLAGGLYEQYF. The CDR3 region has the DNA TGTGCCAGCAGCTCTCTAGCGGGAGGGTTGTACGAGCAGTACTTC.